A selection of T cell receptor beta chains follows, all from one sample in a study of identical twins. One entry per CDR3 protein, called by TCRdb with MiXCR from the 5' RACE reads. The sample includes around 670,000 distinct CDR3 sequences, around 6% of them seen just once. Specimen: naive T cells sorted from blood. The receptors here all came from a man younger than 35 in good health. Both conserved end residues are part of each CDR3. A D gene is named only where the DNA matches it firmly. Some rows have no size entry. The others give once, few or many, or a class for an expanded clone.

>TRBJ2-6|.|TRBV5-1|few
CASSLDFRVGGANVLTF
TGCGCCAGCAGCTTGGACTTTAGGGTCGGAGGGGCCAACGTCCTGACTTTC
>TRBJ1-5|.|TRBV20-1|many
CSARDEGVNQPQHF
TGCAGTGCTAGAGATGAAGGGGTGAATCAGCCCCAGCATTTT
>TRBJ1-2|.|TRBV24-1|few
CATSQWNYGYTF
TGTGCCACCAGTCAATGGAACTATGGCTACACCTTC
>TRBJ2-7|TRBD1|TRBV30|few
CAWRRGQGDYEQYF
TGTGCCTGGAGAAGGGGACAGGGCGACTACGAGCAGTACTTC
>TRBJ1-2|TRBD1|TRBV12-3/TRBV12-4|many
CASSSSTGYGGYTF
TGTGCCAGCAGTTCCTCGACAGGGTATGGTGGCTACACCTTC
>TRBJ2-7|.|TRBV28|.
CASSTQGGEGYEQYF
TGTGCCAGCAGTACCCAGGGGGGCGAGGGTTACGAGCAGTACTTC
>TRBJ2-7|.|TRBV7-2|.
CASSLQVSSDYEQYF
TGTGCCAGCAGCTTACAGGTTTCTAGCGACTACGAGCAGTACTTC
>TRBJ2-5|.|TRBV18|many
CASSPKVTVQETQYF
TGTGCCAGCTCACCAAAAGTGACAGTTCAAGAGACCCAGTACTTC
>TRBJ2-7|.|TRBV18|.
CASSPIGVFRGEQYF
TGTGCCAGCTCACCAATCGGGGTCTTCAGGGGCGAGCAGTACTTC
>TRBJ1-2|.|TRBV2|few
CASRGAVSNYGYTF
TGTGCCAGCAGGGGGGCAGTCTCTAACTATGGCTACACCTTC
>TRBJ1-1|.|TRBV12-3/TRBV12-4|many
CASRIRTNTEAFF
TGTGCCAGCAGGATTCGGACCAACACTGAAGCTTTCTTT